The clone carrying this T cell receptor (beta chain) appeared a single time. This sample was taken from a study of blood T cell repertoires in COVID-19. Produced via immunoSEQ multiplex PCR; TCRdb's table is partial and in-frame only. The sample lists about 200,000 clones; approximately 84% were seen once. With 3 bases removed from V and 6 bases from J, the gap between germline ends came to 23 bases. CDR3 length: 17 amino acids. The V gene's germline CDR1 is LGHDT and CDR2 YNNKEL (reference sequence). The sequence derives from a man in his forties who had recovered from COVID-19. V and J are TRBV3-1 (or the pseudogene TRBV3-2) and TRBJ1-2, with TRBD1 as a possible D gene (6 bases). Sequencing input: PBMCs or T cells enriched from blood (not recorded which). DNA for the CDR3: TGTGCCAGCAGCCAGTCCGGTTGGGGGGGCGTCTCAAATGGCTACACCTTC. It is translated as CASSQSGWGGVSNGYTF.